This T cell receptor (beta chain) emerged from a study of breast tumors, draining lymph nodes, adjacent tissues. TCRdb itself ran the multiplex PCR reads through MiXCR, one entry per CDR3 protein. The sample shows 150,000 to 200,000 distinct CDR3 sequences, 30% to 35% of them seen only once. Axillary draining lymph nodes of breast cancer patients supplied the node samples. There are many counts of this clonotype. The V gene's germline CDR1 is WSHSY and CDR2 SAAADI. Losses at the gene ends were 6 bases for V and 5 bases for J; bases not matched to a gene: 1. The CDR3 length is 12 residues. The sample was axillary lymph node tissue. This chain uses TRBV10-2 with TRBJ2-7, with 10 bases that match TRBD2. The TCR originated in a female donor with breast cancer. Some clones in this sample may be carry-over from other donors' samples. The CDR3: CASRGLADEQYF. DNA of the CDR3: TGCGCCAGCAGAGGACTAGCGGACGAGCAGTACTTC.